This T cell receptor (beta chain) was found in a study of T cell responses to AZD1222 COVID-19 vaccine. Study-wide results and limits: The repertoires were collected only after the peak T cell response. Breadth and depth of Spike-specific TCRs rose after two AZD1222 doses. Clonal diversity was possibly underestimated, and white British individuals and females predominated among donors. Variant regions that are unmutated are reportedly the target of nearly half of spike-specific TCRs.

Clones were sequenced by immunoSEQ multiplex PCR, and TCRdb holds only the in-frame ones, with some missing. Here the sample spans roughly 150,000 clones, approximately 89% being singletons. Deletions cut 2 bases from V and 0 bases from J, with 7 bases between. In germline, CDR1 is LNHNV, CDR2 YYDKDF (reference sequence). This CDR3 has 15 amino acids. This clone was seen a single time. The antigen remains unidentified. The receptor comes from an adult in good health. The rearrangement links TRBV15 to TRBJ1-4, with D unresolved. Material: peripheral blood, obtained on day 0 of MenACWY control vaccination. The CDR3 sequence: CATSRPNATNEKLFF. The CDR3, as DNA: TGTGCCACCAGCAGACCCAACGCAACTAATGAAAAACTGTTTTTT. Based on the CDR3 plus reference TRBV15 and TRBJ1-4, the full variable domain is DAMVIQNPRYQVTQFGKPVTLSCSQTLNHNVMYWYQQKSSQAPKLLFHYYDKDFNNEADTPDNFQSRRPNTSFCFLDIRSPGLGDTAMYLCATSRPNATNEKLFFGSGTQLSVL.